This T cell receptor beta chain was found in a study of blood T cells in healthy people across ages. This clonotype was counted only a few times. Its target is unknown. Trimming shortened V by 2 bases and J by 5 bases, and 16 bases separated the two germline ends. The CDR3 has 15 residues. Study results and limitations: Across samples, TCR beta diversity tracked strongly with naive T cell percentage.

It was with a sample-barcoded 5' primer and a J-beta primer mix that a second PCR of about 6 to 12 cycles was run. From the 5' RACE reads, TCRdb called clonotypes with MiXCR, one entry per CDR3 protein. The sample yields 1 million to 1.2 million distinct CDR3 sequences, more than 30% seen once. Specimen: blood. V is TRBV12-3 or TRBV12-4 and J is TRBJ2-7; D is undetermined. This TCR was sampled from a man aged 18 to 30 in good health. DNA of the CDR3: TGTGCCAGCAGTTTAAGTAGTAGGGTAAGCGACGAGCAGTACTTC. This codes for CASSLSSRVSDEQYF.